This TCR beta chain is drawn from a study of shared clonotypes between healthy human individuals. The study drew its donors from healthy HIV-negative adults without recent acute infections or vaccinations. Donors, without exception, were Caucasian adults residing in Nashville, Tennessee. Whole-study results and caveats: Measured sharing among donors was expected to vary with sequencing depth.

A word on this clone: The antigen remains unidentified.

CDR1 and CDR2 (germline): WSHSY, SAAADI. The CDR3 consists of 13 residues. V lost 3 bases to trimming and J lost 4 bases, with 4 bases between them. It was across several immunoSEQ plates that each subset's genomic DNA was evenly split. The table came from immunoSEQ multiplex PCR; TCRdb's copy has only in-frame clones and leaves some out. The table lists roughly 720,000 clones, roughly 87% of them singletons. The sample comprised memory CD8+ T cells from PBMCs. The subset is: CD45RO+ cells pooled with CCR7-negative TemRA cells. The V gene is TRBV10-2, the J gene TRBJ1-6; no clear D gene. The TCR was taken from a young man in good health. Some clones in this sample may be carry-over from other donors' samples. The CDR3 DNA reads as TGCGCCAGCAGTGACAGATATAATTCACCCCTCCACTTT. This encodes CASSDRYNSPLHF.